A selection of T cell receptor beta chains follows, all from one sample in a study of regulatory T cells in long-lasting Graves disease. TCRdb reanalysed the multiplex PCR reads using MiXCR and keeps one entry per CDR3 protein. The top ten hold less than 30% of the sample, which has some 370,000 distinct CDR3 sequences, roughly 23% seen once. The input for sequencing was peripheral blood mononuclear cells (PBMCs), taken when the disease was refractory, from a patient treated with antithyroid drugs. These receptors were obtained from a woman aged 40 to 55 with Graves disease. Each CDR3 is given with its conserved first and last residue. D genes are given only for firm matches. Clone size is stated in some rows and not others, as once, few, many or a class when expanded.

abundance: many
v_gene: TRBV28
d_gene: TRBD2
j_gene: TRBJ2-3
CDR3aa: CASSNILTSGLTDTQYF
CDR3nt: TGTGCCAGCAGCAACATCCTGACTAGCGGGCTCACAGATACGCAGTATTTT

abundance: few
v_gene: TRBV20-1
d_gene: TRBD1
j_gene: TRBJ1-1
CDR3aa: CSATTTGTGRTEAFF
CDR3nt: TGCAGTGCAACCACCACCGGGACAGGTCGGACTGAAGCTTTCTTT

abundance: NA
v_gene: TRBV6-2/TRBV6-3
d_gene: TRBD2
j_gene: TRBJ2-1
CDR3aa: CASSYGGIAGRDNEQFF
CDR3nt: TGTGCCAGCAGTTACGGGGGGATAGCGGGGCGGGACAATGAGCAGTTCTTC

abundance: few
v_gene: TRBV6-1
d_gene: NA
j_gene: TRBJ2-4
CDR3aa: CASSEEDIQYF
CDR3nt: TGTGCCAGCAGTGAAGAGGACATTCAGTACTTC

abundance: many
v_gene: TRBV9
d_gene: TRBD1
j_gene: TRBJ1-2
CDR3aa: CASSPGGQGTGYTF
CDR3nt: TGTGCCAGCAGCCCCGGGGGACAGGGGACAGGCTACACCTTC

abundance: NA
v_gene: TRBV15
d_gene: NA
j_gene: TRBJ2-2
CDR3aa: CATSRNVQPALTGELFF
CDR3nt: TGTGCCACCAGCAGAAATGTCCAGCCCGCGTTAACCGGGGAGCTGTTTTTT

abundance: many
v_gene: TRBV11-2
d_gene: NA
j_gene: TRBJ2-7
CDR3aa: CASSSQTGYEQYF
CDR3nt: TGTGCCAGCAGCTCTCAGACAGGCTACGAGCAGTACTTC

abundance: NA
v_gene: TRBV28
d_gene: NA
j_gene: TRBJ1-2
CDR3aa: CASSPGTTNYGYTF
CDR3nt: TGTGCCAGCAGTCCCGGGACTACTAACTATGGCTACACCTTC

abundance: NA
v_gene: TRBV10-3
d_gene: NA
j_gene: TRBJ2-3
CDR3aa: CAISVSASSDTQYF
CDR3nt: TGTGCCATCAGTGTTTCCGCGAGTTCAGATACGCAGTATTTT

abundance: many
v_gene: TRBV11-2
d_gene: NA
j_gene: TRBJ2-7
CDR3aa: CASSLSDSYEQYF
CDR3nt: TGTGCCAGCAGCTTATCTGACTCCTACGAGCAGTACTTC

abundance: NA
v_gene: TRBV2
d_gene: TRBD2
j_gene: TRBJ2-7
CDR3aa: CASSGTSGDEQYF
CDR3nt: TGTGCCAGCAGCGGGACTAGCGGGGACGAGCAGTACTTC

abundance: NA
v_gene: TRBV4-1
d_gene: NA
j_gene: TRBJ2-1
CDR3aa: CASSQGSIDEQFF
CDR3nt: TGCGCCAGCAGCCAGGGTTCTATCGATGAGCAGTTCTTC

abundance: NA
v_gene: TRBV6-2/TRBV6-3
d_gene: NA
j_gene: TRBJ2-5
CDR3aa: CASSLLGASQETQYF
CDR3nt: TGTGCCAGCAGTTTACTCGGGGCTAGCCAAGAGACCCAGTACTTC

abundance: NA
v_gene: TRBV27
d_gene: NA
j_gene: TRBJ1-2
CDR3aa: CASSLTSRDGYTF
CDR3nt: TGTGCCAGCAGTTTGACCAGCCGAGATGGCTACACCTTC

abundance: many
v_gene: TRBV2
d_gene: NA
j_gene: TRBJ2-2
CDR3aa: CASSEVGGGTGELFF
CDR3nt: TGTGCCAGCAGTGAAGTGGGAGGGGGAACCGGGGAGCTGTTTTTT

abundance: many
v_gene: TRBV11-2
d_gene: NA
j_gene: TRBJ2-7
CDR3aa: CASSLGPPYEQYF
CDR3nt: TGTGCCAGCAGCTTGGGACCTCCCTACGAGCAGTACTTC

abundance: many
v_gene: TRBV10-3
d_gene: NA
j_gene: TRBJ2-7
CDR3aa: CAIGGTYSSYEQYF
CDR3nt: TGTGCCATCGGCGGGACCTATAGCTCCTACGAGCAGTACTTC

abundance: NA
v_gene: TRBV2
d_gene: NA
j_gene: TRBJ2-2
CDR3aa: CASSSVGVGNTGELFF
CDR3nt: TGTGCCAGCAGTTCCGTGGGGGTGGGCAACACCGGGGAGCTGTTTTTT

abundance: many
v_gene: TRBV6-1
d_gene: NA
j_gene: TRBJ2-7
CDR3aa: CASSGNSHPYEQYF
CDR3nt: TGTGCCAGCAGTGGAAACAGCCACCCCTACGAGCAGTACTTC

abundance: few
v_gene: TRBV5-1
d_gene: TRBD1
j_gene: TRBJ2-7
CDR3aa: CASSLGQGDNYEQYF
CDR3nt: TGCGCCAGCAGCTTGGGCCAGGGGGACAACTACGAGCAGTACTTC

abundance: many
v_gene: TRBV28
d_gene: NA
j_gene: TRBJ1-5
CDR3aa: CASRGAGNNQPQHF
CDR3nt: TGTGCCAGCAGGGGGGCCGGGAATAATCAGCCCCAGCATTTT

abundance: NA
v_gene: TRBV5-1
d_gene: NA
j_gene: TRBJ1-5
CDR3aa: CASSLEGGLRQPQHF
CDR3nt: TGCGCCAGCAGCTTGGAGGGGGGTTTGAGGCAGCCCCAGCATTTT

abundance: NA
v_gene: TRBV29-1
d_gene: NA
j_gene: TRBJ1-3
CDR3aa: CSVVDFGNTIYF
CDR3nt: TGCAGCGTTGTCGACTTTGGAAACACCATATATTTT

abundance: NA
v_gene: TRBV25-1
d_gene: NA
j_gene: TRBJ2-7
CDR3aa: CASPDEQYF
CDR3nt: TGTGCCTCACCAGATGAGCAGTACTTC

abundance: many
v_gene: TRBV5-1
d_gene: TRBD2
j_gene: TRBJ2-7
CDR3aa: CASSLASGPSYEQYF
CDR3nt: TGCGCCAGCAGCTTGGCTAGCGGACCTTCCTACGAGCAGTACTTC

abundance: few
v_gene: TRBV5-1
d_gene: TRBD1
j_gene: TRBJ2-7
CDR3aa: CASSLELGQGSYEQYF
CDR3nt: TGCGCCAGCAGCTTGGAGTTGGGACAGGGTTCATACGAGCAGTACTTC

abundance: many
v_gene: TRBV12-3/TRBV12-4
d_gene: NA
j_gene: TRBJ2-5
CDR3aa: CASSFVDSILQETQYF
CDR3nt: TGTGCCAGCAGTTTCGTGGACAGTATTTTACAAGAGACCCAGTACTTC

abundance: NA
v_gene: TRBV7-9
d_gene: NA
j_gene: TRBJ2-5
CDR3aa: CASSLGLQETQCF
CDR3nt: TGTGCCAGCAGCTTAGGACTCCAAGAGACCCAGTGCTTC

abundance: NA
v_gene: TRBV20-1
d_gene: TRBD2
j_gene: TRBJ2-7
CDR3aa: CSAQAAGGAYERYF
CDR3nt: TGCAGTGCCCAGGCGGCGGGAGGAGCCTACGAGCGGTACTTC

abundance: NA
v_gene: TRBV3-1
d_gene: NA
j_gene: TRBJ2-2
CDR3aa: CASRSPIRSYTGELFF
CDR3nt: TGTGCCAGCCGGTCCCCGATACGCAGCTACACCGGGGAGCTGTTTTTT

abundance: NA
v_gene: TRBV28
d_gene: TRBD2
j_gene: TRBJ2-2
CDR3aa: CAGSPIRKTSGDTGELFF
CDR3nt: TGTGCCGGCAGCCCAATAAGAAAGACTAGCGGGGACACCGGGGAGCTGTTTTTT

abundance: few
v_gene: TRBV13
d_gene: NA
j_gene: TRBJ2-7
CDR3aa: CASSFIGYEQYF
CDR3nt: TGTGCCAGCAGCTTCATAGGCTACGAGCAGTACTTC

abundance: NA
v_gene: TRBV2
d_gene: NA
j_gene: TRBJ1-5
CDR3aa: CASNSENSNQPQHF
CDR3nt: TGTGCCAGCAATTCAGAGAATAGCAATCAGCCCCAGCATTTT

abundance: NA
v_gene: TRBV12-3/TRBV12-4
d_gene: TRBD1
j_gene: TRBJ2-5
CDR3aa: CASRLQGEQETQYF
CDR3nt: TGTGCCAGCAGACTACAGGGGGAGCAAGAGACCCAGTACTTC

abundance: many
v_gene: TRBV2
d_gene: TRBD1
j_gene: TRBJ1-2
CDR3aa: CASSAGQGFYGYTF
CDR3nt: TGTGCCAGCAGTGCGGGACAGGGCTTCTATGGCTACACCTTC

abundance: many
v_gene: TRBV3-1
d_gene: NA
j_gene: TRBJ1-1
CDR3aa: CASSQGNTEAFF
CDR3nt: TGTGCCAGCAGCCAAGGCAACACTGAAGCTTTCTTT

abundance: NA
v_gene: TRBV6-4
d_gene: NA
j_gene: TRBJ1-1
CDR3aa: CASSGGIGEAFF
CDR3nt: TGTGCCAGCAGTGGCGGGATAGGTGAAGCTTTCTTT

abundance: NA
v_gene: TRBV27
d_gene: NA
j_gene: TRBJ1-4
CDR3aa: CASSLPNEKLFF
CDR3nt: TGTGCCAGCAGTTTACCTAATGAAAAACTGTTTTTT

abundance: many
v_gene: TRBV28
d_gene: TRBD1
j_gene: TRBJ1-5
CDR3aa: CASTEVTGALRAHF
CDR3nt: TGTGCCAGCACAGAGGTGACAGGGGCCCTTCGTGCGCATTTT

abundance: NA
v_gene: TRBV9
d_gene: NA
j_gene: TRBJ1-1
CDR3aa: CASSVEGLPNTEAFF
CDR3nt: TGTGCCAGCAGCGTAGAGGGACTACCAAACACTGAAGCTTTCTTT

abundance: NA
v_gene: TRBV5-1
d_gene: TRBD1
j_gene: TRBJ1-1
CDR3aa: CASSPGGDAEAFF
CDR3nt: TGCGCCAGCAGCCCAGGGGGGGACGCTGAAGCTTTCTTT

abundance: many
v_gene: TRBV5-1
d_gene: NA
j_gene: TRBJ1-4
CDR3aa: CASSSITATNEKLFF
CDR3nt: TGCGCCAGCAGCTCCATTACGGCAACTAATGAAAAACTGTTTTTT

abundance: NA
v_gene: TRBV20-1
d_gene: NA
j_gene: TRBJ1-1
CDR3aa: CSARPRLQNTEAFF
CDR3nt: TGCAGTGCTAGACCGCGACTCCAGAACACTGAAGCTTTCTTT

abundance: few
v_gene: TRBV7-9
d_gene: NA
j_gene: TRBJ1-1
CDR3aa: CASSFQGSRTEAFF
CDR3nt: TGTGCCAGCAGCTTCCAAGGGTCTCGTACTGAAGCTTTCTTT

abundance: once
v_gene: TRBV5-6
d_gene: NA
j_gene: TRBJ2-6
CDR3aa: CASIEKGFHSGANVLTF
CDR3nt: TGTGCCAGCATCGAAAAGGGGTTCCACTCTGGGGCCAACGTCCTGACTTTC

abundance: many
v_gene: TRBV2
d_gene: NA
j_gene: TRBJ2-7
CDR3aa: CASSGRTIPYEQYF
CDR3nt: TGTGCCAGCAGTGGCAGGACAATCCCCTACGAGCAGTACTTC

abundance: many
v_gene: TRBV11-2
d_gene: NA
j_gene: TRBJ1-1
CDR3aa: CASSLLRGQRNTEAFF
CDR3nt: TGTGCCAGCAGCTTACTACGAGGACAGAGGAACACTGAAGCTTTCTTT

abundance: few
v_gene: TRBV5-1
d_gene: TRBD1
j_gene: TRBJ1-1
CDR3aa: CASSSFGGGTGNTEAFF
CDR3nt: TGCGCCAGCAGCTCTTTCGGGGGGGGGACAGGGAACACTGAAGCTTTCTTT

abundance: once
v_gene: TRBV9
d_gene: NA
j_gene: TRBJ1-2
CDR3aa: CASSVGRGRDYGYTF
CDR3nt: TGTGCCAGCAGCGTAGGCAGGGGTAGGGACTATGGCTACACCTTC

abundance: many
v_gene: TRBV2
d_gene: NA
j_gene: TRBJ1-5
CDR3aa: CASKRTDQPQHF
CDR3nt: TGTGCCAGCAAGAGGACCGACCAGCCCCAGCATTTT

abundance: few
v_gene: TRBV2
d_gene: TRBD2
j_gene: TRBJ2-3
CDR3aa: CASSEARTSGSTDTQYF
CDR3nt: TGTGCCAGCAGTGAAGCGCGAACTAGCGGTAGCACAGATACGCAGTATTTT

abundance: many
v_gene: TRBV27
d_gene: TRBD2
j_gene: TRBJ2-7
CDR3aa: CASSYAGGSYEQYF
CDR3nt: TGTGCCAGCAGTTACGCGGGAGGATCCTACGAGCAGTACTTC

abundance: many
v_gene: TRBV2
d_gene: NA
j_gene: TRBJ2-7
CDR3aa: CASSAQTLEQYF
CDR3nt: TGTGCCAGCAGTGCCCAGACCTTGGAGCAGTACTTC

abundance: many
v_gene: TRBV5-1
d_gene: NA
j_gene: TRBJ1-1
CDR3aa: CASRHRETEAFF
CDR3nt: TGCGCCAGCAGACACAGGGAAACTGAAGCTTTCTTT

abundance: many
v_gene: TRBV7-8
d_gene: TRBD2
j_gene: TRBJ2-4
CDR3aa: CASAKSGSGNIQYF
CDR3nt: TGTGCCAGCGCGAAGAGCGGGAGCGGAAACATTCAGTACTTC

abundance: NA
v_gene: TRBV30
d_gene: NA
j_gene: TRBJ2-2
CDR3aa: CAWSTQGVAGELFF
CDR3nt: TGTGCCTGGAGTACGCAAGGGGTGGCCGGGGAGCTGTTTTTT

abundance: NA
v_gene: TRBV11-3
d_gene: NA
j_gene: TRBJ1-5
CDR3aa: CASSLDLKLVTGNQPQHF
CDR3nt: TGTGCCAGCAGCTTAGATCTAAAGCTAGTGACAGGCAATCAGCCCCAGCATTTT

abundance: NA
v_gene: TRBV27
d_gene: NA
j_gene: TRBJ2-7
CDR3aa: CASSQGPSYEQYF
CDR3nt: TGTGCCAGCAGCCAGGGACCTTCCTACGAGCAGTACTTC

abundance: few
v_gene: TRBV5-6
d_gene: TRBD1
j_gene: TRBJ1-4
CDR3aa: CASSLVGQGSEKLFF
CDR3nt: TGTGCCAGCAGCTTGGTGGGACAGGGAAGTGAAAAACTGTTTTTT

abundance: many
v_gene: TRBV20-1
d_gene: NA
j_gene: TRBJ1-1
CDR3aa: CSARSQSKAFF
CDR3nt: TGCAGTGCTAGAAGCCAGTCGAAAGCTTTCTTT